The 20 T cell receptor beta chains listed next were all sequenced from one sample in a study of neurological immune-mediated disorders. MiXCR, applied by TCRdb to the 5' RACE reads, yields one record per CDR3 protein. The table has 55,000 to 75,000 distinct CDR3 sequences, roughly 4.9% seen once; the top ten hold about 5.7%. The sample was PBMCs. The receptors originated from a human donor with multiple sclerosis. The donor label of this sample is uncertain.

This clonotype was recorded many times. V is TRBV9 and J is TRBJ2-1; TRBD2 might be the D (7 bases). This CDR3 is 16 amino acids long. CDR1 and CDR2 (germline): SGDLS, YYNGEE. V lost 4 bases and J 5 bases, leaving 19 bases between the germline ends. CDR3 sequence (DNA): TGTGCCAGCAGCTCTCTACGTGGGCGGGGGCACAATGAGCAGTTCTTC. As protein: CASSSLRGRGHNEQFF. The full variable domain, with the rest looked up from reference TRBV9 and TRBJ2-1, is DSGVTQTPKHLITATGQRVTLRCSPRSGDLSVYWYQQSLDQGLQFLIQYYNGEERAKGNILERFSAQQFPDLHSELNLSSLELGDSALYFCASSSLRGRGHNEQFFGPGTRLTVL.

This clonotype has a count of ten or more. The chain recombines TRBV3-1 with TRBJ1-2; 7 bases map to TRBD1. The CDR3 sequence is 16 residues long. J lost 3 bases, V lost 1 base, and 8 bases had no gene match. Germline assignment: CDR1 LGHDT and CDR2 YNNKEL (reference sequence). Here the CDR3 reads CASSQGAGTAHYGYTF. The CDR3 DNA is TGTGCCAGCAGCCAAGGGGCCGGGACAGCCCACTATGGCTACACCTTC.

This clonotype was detected many times. The CDR3 loop reads CASSDQTGGTDTQYF. DNA for the CDR3: TGCGCCAGCAGCGACCAGACAGGGGGCACAGATACGCAGTATTTT. This chain uses TRBV5-1 with TRBJ2-3, with 8 bases aligning to TRBD1. CDR1 and CDR2 from the germline V gene are SGHRS and YFSETQ. The junction had 5 bases not matched to a gene; V was cut back by 4 bases and J by 1 base. This CDR3 has 15 residues.

This clonotype was seen at least ten times. The V and J genes are TRBV6-6 and TRBJ1-6; no definite D call. The CDR3 is 15 amino acids. Trimming took 6 bases from V and 0 from J, leaving 9 bases between them. CDR1 and CDR2 from the germline V gene are MNHNY and SVGAGI (reference sequence). CDR3 protein: CASRKESSYNSPLHF. The CDR3 nucleotides read TGTGCCAGCAGGAAGGAGAGCTCCTATAATTCACCCCTCCACTTT.

The chain has TRBV11-2 and TRBJ1-1; D remains unclear. Germline CDR1 and CDR2: SGHAT and FQNNGV. The CDR3 totals 13 residues. The germline V and J ends were trimmed by 1 base and 2 bases, with 5 bases remaining between them. In nucleotides, the CDR3 is TGTGCCAGCAGCTTAGCAAGCAACACTGAAGCTTTCTTT. Its protein product is CASSLASNTEAFF.

This clonotype was detected ten times or more. The chain links TRBV5-1 to TRBJ1-2, with 7 bases fitting TRBD1. CDR1 is SGHRS, CDR2 YFSETQ, per germline. The ends lost 0 bases at V and 5 bases at J; junction bases unmatched: 4. This CDR3 spans 14 amino acids. The CDR3 bases are TGCGCCAGCAGCTTGGCCGACAGGGAGTATGGCTACACCTTC. This gives the protein CASSLADREYGYTF.

This clonotype was observed many times. This chain links TRBV5-6 with TRBJ2-5; the match to TRBD1 covers 10 bases. The trim removed 3 bases at V and 2 bases at J, leaving 4 bases unmatched. The germline V gene encodes CDR1 SGHDT and CDR2 YYEEEE. This CDR3 region has 15 residues. CDR3 residues: CASSSPGQGQETQYF. Here the CDR3 DNA reads TGTGCCAGCAGCTCACCGGGACAGGGGCAAGAGACCCAGTACTTC. The entire variable domain, with the rest obtained from reference TRBV5-6 and TRBJ2-5, is as follows: DAGVTQSPTHLIKTRGQQVTLRCSPKSGHDTVSWYQQALGQGPQFIFQYYEEEERQRGNFPDRFSGHQFPNYSSELNVNALLLGDSALYLCASSSPGQGQETQYFGPGTRLLVL.

There are many counts of this clonotype. This rearrangement joins TRBV7-9 to TRBJ2-4, with D perhaps TRBD1 (6 bases). The germline V gene encodes CDR1 SEHNR and CDR2 FQNEAQ (reference sequence). The CDR3 spans 17 residues. Trimming removed 4 bases at V and 9 bases at J, with 25 bases between. This CDR3 reads CASSSPTTDVTGSIQYF. The CDR3 coding sequence is TGTGCCAGCAGCTCCCCAACGACCGACGTTACAGGGAGCATTCAGTACTTC.

This clonotype was picked up many times. The chain recombines TRBV6-6 with TRBJ1-1; D unclear. This CDR3 is built from 12 residues. The germline CDR1 and CDR2 sequences are MNHNY and SVGAGI (reference sequence). The V end lost 7 bases, the J end lost 5 bases, and 11 bases lay between the germline ends. Written as DNA, the CDR3 is TGTGCCAGCACTGGTGGTTGGACTGAAGCTTTCTTT. Its translation is CASTGGWTEAFF.

This clonotype was counted at least ten times. The V gene is TRBV5-1, the J gene TRBJ2-5; no clear D. Trimming took off 1 base at V and 1 base at J, with 2 bases between the two ends. This CDR3 has 12 amino acids. The germline gives CDR1 SGHRS, CDR2 YFSETQ. The CDR3 reads CASSLTQETQYF. The DNA for the CDR3 is TGCGCCAGCAGCTTGACCCAAGAGACCCAGTACTTC.

Ten or more counts support this clonotype. The gene calls are TRBV6-5 and TRBJ2-7, with 9 bases lining up with TRBD1. Germline CDR1 is MNHEY and CDR2 is SVGAGI. After removal of 5 bases from V and 2 bases from J, the junction contained 4 bases not matched to a gene. This CDR3 has 14 residues. The CDR3 sequence is CASSRGDRAYEQYF. CDR3 DNA sequence: TGTGCCAGCAGTAGGGGGGACAGGGCCTACGAGCAGTACTTC.

This clonotype has a count of ten or more. CDR3 sequence (DNA): TGTGCCAGCAGCTTTTGGACTAGCTACGAGCAGTACTTC. Translation: CASSFWTSYEQYF. The chain carries TRBV7-2 and TRBJ2-7, with 7 bases lining up with TRBD2. After removal of 3 bases from V and 3 bases from J, the junction contained 2 bases not matched to a gene. CDR3 length equals 13 residues. Germline V CDR1 and CDR2: SGHTA, FQGNSA.

This clonotype was seen only a few times. J is TRBJ1-2 and V is TRBV11-2, with 7 bases matching TRBD1. This CDR3 region has 15 residues. Germline CDR1 reads SGHAT; CDR2 reads FQNNGV. J gave up 6 bases and V 6 bases, and 13 bases lay outside the gene matches. CDR3 amino acids: CASSIEASTGNGYTF. CDR3 sequence (DNA): TGTGCCAGCAGTATAGAGGCCTCGACAGGGAATGGCTACACCTTC.

This clonotype has at least ten counts. The V gene is TRBV5-1, the J gene TRBJ2-3, with D maybe TRBD2 (6 bases). The CDR3 covers 12 residues. Deletions cut 5 bases from V and 10 bases from J, with 14 bases between. Germline CDR1 SGHRS, CDR2 YFSETQ. CDR3 nucleotides: TGCGCCAGCAGTCCCGGGCGGGGTGCGCAGTATTTT. Encoded protein: CASSPGRGAQYF.

This clonotype was picked up many times. The chain links TRBV12-3 or TRBV12-4 to TRBJ2-2; the D gene is possibly TRBD1 (5 bases). This CDR3 has 15 residues. The ends were cut back, 5 bases at V and 1 base at J, with 11 bases in the middle. CDR3 sequence: CASSESDKNTGELFF. In DNA, the CDR3 is TGTGCCAGCAGTGAGTCGGACAAGAACACCGGGGAGCTGTTTTTT.

The table lists this clonotype with many counts. In DNA, the CDR3 is TGCAGCGTCAGAGCCAGGGCCACCTACGAGCAGTACTTC. It translates to CSVRARATYEQYF. This chain links TRBV29-1 with TRBJ2-7; a possible D gene is TRBD1 (5 bases). This CDR3 spans 13 amino acids. The V gene lost 6 bases and the J gene lost 2 bases, with 14 bases spanning the gap. CDR1 is SQVTM, CDR2 ANQGSEA, per germline.

This clonotype was seen repeatedly, ten times or more. This rearrangement joins TRBV5-1 to TRBJ2-3; TRBD1 is a possible D gene (6 bases). V gave up 4 bases and J gave up 3 bases, with 12 bases separating them. CDR3 length equals 14 residues. Germline V gene sequence: CDR1 SGHRS, CDR2 YFSETQ. CDR3 amino acids: CASSETGSTDTQYF. DNA of the CDR3: TGCGCCAGCAGCGAAACAGGGTCAACAGATACGCAGTATTTT.

This clonotype was detected many times. The chain uses TRBV7-8 and TRBJ2-5, with a possible D match to TRBD2 (7 bases). Trimming pared 5 bases from V and 5 bases from J, leaving 15 bases between. CDR1 is SGHVS, CDR2 FQNEAQ, per germline. The CDR3 is 14 residues long. CDR3 loop: CASSRDRTRETQYF. The CDR3 DNA sequence: TGTGCCAGCAGCCGCGACAGGACTAGGGAGACCCAGTACTTC.

This clonotype was counted ten times or more. This chain joins TRBV10-3 and TRBJ2-2; 8 bases map to TRBD1. The CDR3 has 16 residues. The V and J ends lost 6 bases and 3 bases, in that order; junction bases with no gene match: 9. CDR1 and CDR2 from the germline V gene are ENHRY and SYGVKD. The CDR3 sequence: CAIRWTGSVDTGELFF. The CDR3 nucleotides read TGTGCCATCAGATGGACAGGGAGCGTCGACACCGGGGAGCTGTTTTTT.

This clonotype was found many times. The chain couples TRBV11-3 to TRBJ1-1, with D possibly matching TRBD1 (6 bases). CDR1 is SGHNT, CDR2 YENEEA, per germline. Deletions cut 5 bases from V and 6 bases from J, with 22 bases between. This CDR3 has 16 amino acids. The CDR3 loop reads CASSPEATRGKSEAFF. The CDR3 nucleotides read TGTGCCAGCAGCCCCGAGGCCACAAGGGGGAAATCTGAAGCTTTCTTT. Full variable domain (rest looked up from reference TRBV11-3 and TRBJ1-1): EAGVVQSPRYKIIEKKQPVAFWCNPISGHNTLYWYLQNLGQGPELLIRYENEEAVDDSQLPKDRFSAERLKGVDSTLKIQPAELGDSAVYLCASSPEATRGKSEAFFGQGTRLTVV.